This entry is about one TCR beta chain. A read error may account for a junction end that differs from germline. Using its own MiXCR run on the PCR reads, TCRdb lists one record per CDR3 protein. The sample shows tens of thousands of distinct CDR3 sequences, roughly half of them seen only once. These data come from a study of CD4 and CD8 cells across lung adenocarcinoma regions. This CDR3 has 14 residues. Germline loops: CDR1 MNHNS, CDR2 SASEGT. V gene TRBV6-1 combines with J gene TRBJ2-3; possibly TRBD2 for D (5 bases). The clonotype originates from a male donor with lung adenocarcinoma. The CD4 and CD8 labels of this study may be unreliable. The specimen sequenced was CD4+ T cells from the center of a lung tumor. The CDR3 loop is CASSGTRGPETQYF. The CDR3, as DNA: TGTGCGAGCAGCGGCACTCGTGGCCCAGAGACGCAGTATTTT.